This T cell receptor (beta chain) was sequenced during a study of glioma-infiltrating T cells. Study-level results: Above-expected tissue-blood divergence occurred in all gliomas, most in low-grade ones.

This clonotype was detected many times. Its antigen is unidentified. V trimming: 0 bases; J trimming: 6 bases; junction bases outside the gene matches: 3. Germline values: CDR1 MGHRA, CDR2 YSYEKL. The length of the CDR3 is 15 residues. Using RNA template, CDR3s of TCR alpha and beta were amplified with iRepertoire arm-PCR. Tissue mRNA or PBMC total RNA, roughly 90-450 ng, went into one-step reverse transcription and amplification. MiXCR, applied by TCRdb to the multiplex PCR reads, yields one record per CDR3 protein. The data show about 180,000 distinct CDR3 sequences, with roughly 45% seen just once and 5% to 5.5% held by the top ten.

This sequence originates from a human donor with low-grade glioma or glioblastoma, undergoing nonglioma brain surgery, or in good health (not recorded which). J is TRBJ2-1 and V is TRBV4-1, with 9 positions matching TRBD1. Material: glioma tissue, nonneoplastic brain tissue, or PBMCs (not recorded which). CDR3 region: CASSQDGQGINEQFF. CDR3 nucleotide sequence: TGCGCCAGCAGCCAAGACGGACAGGGGATCAATGAGCAGTTCTTC.